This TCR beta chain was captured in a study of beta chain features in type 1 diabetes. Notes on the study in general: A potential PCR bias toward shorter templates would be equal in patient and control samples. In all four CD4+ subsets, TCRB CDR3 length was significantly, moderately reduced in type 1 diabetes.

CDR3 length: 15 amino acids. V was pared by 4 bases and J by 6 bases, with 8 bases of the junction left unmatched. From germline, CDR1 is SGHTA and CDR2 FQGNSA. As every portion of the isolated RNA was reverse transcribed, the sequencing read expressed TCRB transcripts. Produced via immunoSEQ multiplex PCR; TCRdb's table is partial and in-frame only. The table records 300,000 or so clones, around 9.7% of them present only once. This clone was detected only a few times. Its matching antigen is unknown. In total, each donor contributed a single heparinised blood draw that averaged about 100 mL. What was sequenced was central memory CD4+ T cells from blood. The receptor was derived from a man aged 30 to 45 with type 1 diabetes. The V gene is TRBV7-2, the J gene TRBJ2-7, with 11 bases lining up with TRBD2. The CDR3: CASSSFLAGGSEQYF. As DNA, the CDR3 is TGTGCCAGCAGCTCCTTTCTAGCGGGGGGATCCGAGCAGTACTTC. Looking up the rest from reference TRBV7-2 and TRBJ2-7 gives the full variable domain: GAGVSQSPSNKVTEKGKDVELRCDPISGHTALYWYRQSLGQGLEFLIYFQGNSAPDKSGLPSDRFSAERTGGSVSTLTIQRTQQEDSAVYLCASSSFLAGGSEQYFGPGTRLTVT.